A single T cell receptor beta chain is shown here with its context. This entry belongs to a study of blood T cell repertoires in COVID-19. The wider study: The United States, Italy and Spain provided the acute and convalescent COVID-19 samples. From T cells, B-cell-depleted T cells, or PBMCs came the material, which was cDNA or gDNA.

In the original processing: Amplification with reference gene primers provided the estimates of nucleated cell counts. Sequencing was performed with immunoSEQ multiplex PCR; in TCRdb, only in-frame clones are kept and a portion is missing. V and J calls and clone size are those listed in that table; D and trimming were worked out from the DNA. The data contain approximately 60,000 clones, around 76% of them singletons. The trim removed 6 bases at V and 7 bases at J, leaving 17 bases unmatched. CDR3 length: 17 amino acids. In germline, CDR1 is SGHRS, CDR2 YFSETQ. What was sequenced was peripheral blood. The clonotype originates from a man in his fifties with active or convalescent COVID-19. V and J are TRBV5-1 and TRBJ2-1; TRBD1 matches 9 bases. The CDR3 region is CASNYEGSGQGRNEQFF. In DNA, the CDR3 is TGCGCCAGCAACTATGAGGGGTCGGGACAGGGAAGGAATGAGCAGTTCTTC.